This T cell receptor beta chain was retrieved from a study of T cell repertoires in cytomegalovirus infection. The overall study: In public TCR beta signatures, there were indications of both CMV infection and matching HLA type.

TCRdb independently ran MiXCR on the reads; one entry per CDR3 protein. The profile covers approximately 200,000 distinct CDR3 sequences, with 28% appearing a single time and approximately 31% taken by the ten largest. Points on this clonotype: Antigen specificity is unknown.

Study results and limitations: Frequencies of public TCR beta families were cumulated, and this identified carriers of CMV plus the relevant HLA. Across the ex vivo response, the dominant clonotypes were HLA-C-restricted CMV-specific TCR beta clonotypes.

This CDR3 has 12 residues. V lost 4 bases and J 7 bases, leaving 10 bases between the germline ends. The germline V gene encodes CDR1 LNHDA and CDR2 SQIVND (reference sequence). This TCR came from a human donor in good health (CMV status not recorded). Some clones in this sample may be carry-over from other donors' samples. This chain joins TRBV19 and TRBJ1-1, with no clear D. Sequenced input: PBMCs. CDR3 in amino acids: CASSNLRGEAFF. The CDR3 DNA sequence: TGTGCCAGTAGTAATTTACGGGGTGAAGCTTTCTTT.